A selection of T cell receptor beta chains follows, all from one sample in a study of cytomegalovirus exposure and HLA in healthy donors. Only in-frame clones appear in the TCRdb table, and some are missing; sequencing was by immunoSEQ multiplex PCR. The data hold more than 200,000 clones, with 70% to 80% observed a single time. The sample consisted of PBMCs. Source of these receptors: a man in his forties or fifties in good health and CMV-seronegative. Each CDR3 is given with its conserved first and last residue. The order of the fields is V gene, CDR3 length, D gene, J gene, CDR3 protein. D genes are given only for firm matches.

TRBV28	14	.	TRBJ1-2	CASISAGPAGGYTF
TRBV5-4	15	.	TRBJ2-4	CASTSQGTAKNIQYF
TRBV7-6	14	.	TRBJ2-2	CASSPLDRGWELFF
TRBV19	14	TRBD2	TRBJ2-1	CASLPGTRGYEQFF
TRBV7-6	16	.	TRBJ1-6	CASSFGGKGYNSPLHF
TRBV18	16	.	TRBJ1-1	CASSPGPGVRGTEAFF
TRBV7-2	13	.	TRBJ2-1	CASSSGLHNEQFF
TRBV6-1	15	.	TRBJ2-4	CASRTGTWPQNIQYF
TRBV2	12	.	TRBJ2-7	CASRLSSYEQYF
TRBV6-6	14	.	TRBJ2-2	CASSFQGLPGELFF
TRBV6-5	16	TRBD2	TRBJ2-5	CASSYQLAGVGETQYF
TRBV29-1	12	TRBD1	TRBJ1-1	CSVQTGTTEAFF
TRBV5-5	15	TRBD2	TRBJ2-1	CASSRSGGTYNEQFF
TRBV28	13	.	TRBJ1-1	CASTPRLNTEAFF
TRBV7-9	15	.	TRBJ2-5	CASSFRQGSEETQYF
TRBV27	16	.	TRBJ2-1	CASSLGRQGGYNEQFF
TRBV5-1	18	.	TRBJ2-6	CASSPRGRDETGANVLTF
TRBV2	16	.	TRBJ1-1	CASSFHRGPNNTEAFF
TRBV5-6	14	.	TRBJ2-7	CASSLRSGSYEQYF
TRBV5-4	14	TRBD1	TRBJ2-2	CAGGQGLNTGELFF
TRBV7-9	15	.	TRBJ1-2	CASSLMAGTNYGYTF
TRBV27	15	TRBD1	TRBJ2-1	CASSQKDRENNEQFF
TRBV19	14	.	TRBJ2-7	CASSTPEIPYEQYF
TRBV14	13	.	TRBJ1-1	CASSLTANTEAFF
TRBV5-1	15	TRBD2	TRBJ2-3	CASSSSAGGINTQYF
TRBV27	14	TRBD1	TRBJ1-2	CASKPWTGTDGYTF
TRBV2	13	.	TRBJ1-5	CASSYVENQPQHF
TRBV11-3	15	TRBD2	TRBJ2-3	CASSLGRGGRDTQYF
TRBV30	15	.	TRBJ2-1	CAWSQVDSSYNEQFF
TRBV6-1	13	.	TRBJ1-5	CASIERVVGPQHF
TRBV10-2	16	.	TRBJ2-5	CASSDQGWNSQETQYF
TRBV5-1	16	TRBD1	TRBJ1-1	CASRVRDRFPNTEAFF
TRBV5-4	13	.	TRBJ2-7	CASSLVGAHEQYF
TRBV7-6	14	.	TRBJ2-7	CASSLNGISNEQYF
TRBV7-9	12	.	TRBJ1-3	CSSSRAGNTIYF
TRBV7-3	15	.	TRBJ2-1	CASSLNREPSNEQFF
TRBV6-5	14	.	TRBJ2-2	CASRRRGNTGELFF
TRBV5-6	16	TRBD2	TRBJ2-3	CASSLASGRFTDTQYF
TRBV6-1	14	.	TRBJ1-4	CASSERGSNEKLFF
TRBV4-1	16	TRBD1	TRBJ2-2	CASSQPGTGETGELFF
TRBV29-1	17	.	TRBJ1-1	CSVNPRAEDQRGTEAFF
TRBV7-8	14	TRBD1	TRBJ1-1	CASSQGQGNTEAFF
TRBV7-9	15	TRBD1	TRBJ2-3	CASSFRGHGTDTQYF
TRBV5-6	11	.	TRBJ1-1	CASSFSDEAFF
TRBV29-1	13	TRBD2	TRBJ2-5	CSVVRGGRETQYF
TRBV6-6	16	TRBD1	TRBJ1-2	CASSYSGQRGEYGYTF
TRBV14	14	TRBD1	TRBJ1-2	CASSLPGQDYGYTF
TRBV2	15	TRBD1	TRBJ1-6	CASSDRTGGGSPLHF